This T cell receptor beta chain comes out of a study of T cells in Graves' hyperthyroidism and ophthalmopathy. RNA transcripts gave rise to amplified TCR beta CDR3 regions. With the HTBI primer set, the TCR CDR3 went through a first round of RT-PCR. TCRdb recomputed calls from the multiplex PCR reads with MiXCR, one row per CDR3 protein. The profile shows over 250,000 distinct CDR3 sequences, roughly 13% of them singletons. Trimming removed 3 bases at V and 0 bases at J, with 9 bases between. The germline V gene encodes CDR1 DFQATT and CDR2 SNEGSKA (reference sequence). This CDR3 comprises 15 residues.

This chain joins TRBV20-1 and TRBJ2-6, with D perhaps being TRBD1 or TRBD2 (5 bases each). This sequence originates from a woman in her thirties or forties with Graves' ophthalmopathy. The material sequenced was blood. In DNA form, the CDR3 reads TGCAGTGCTAGGGGACGAAACTCTGGGGCCAACGTCCTGACTTTC. This translates into CSARGRNSGANVLTF.